This T cell receptor beta chain was captured in a study of beta chain features in type 1 diabetes. V was clipped by 5 bases and J by 9 bases, with 8 bases between them. The CDR3 sequence is 11 residues long. Germline CDR1 SNHLY, CDR2 FYNNEI. The entirety of the isolated RNA underwent reverse transcription, so expressed TCRB transcripts were sequenced. Stem cell-like memory T cell samples were sequenced, and they averaged approximately 980,000 reads. The data were produced by immunoSEQ multiplex PCR, yet TCRdb's version contains in-frame clones alone and is incomplete. The sample includes about 110,000 clones, 30% to 50% of them seen just once. Averaging around 110 mL, one heparinised blood draw was given by each donor. The authors obtained over 98% purity in all sorted populations.

Sample: stem cell memory CD4+ T cells from blood. The chain couples TRBV2 to TRBJ2-1; unclear D gene. The sequence was obtained from a woman under 30 in good health. CDR3 bases: TGTGCCAGCAGTTCTTACGGTGAGCAGTTCTTC. Protein sequence: CASSSYGEQFF.